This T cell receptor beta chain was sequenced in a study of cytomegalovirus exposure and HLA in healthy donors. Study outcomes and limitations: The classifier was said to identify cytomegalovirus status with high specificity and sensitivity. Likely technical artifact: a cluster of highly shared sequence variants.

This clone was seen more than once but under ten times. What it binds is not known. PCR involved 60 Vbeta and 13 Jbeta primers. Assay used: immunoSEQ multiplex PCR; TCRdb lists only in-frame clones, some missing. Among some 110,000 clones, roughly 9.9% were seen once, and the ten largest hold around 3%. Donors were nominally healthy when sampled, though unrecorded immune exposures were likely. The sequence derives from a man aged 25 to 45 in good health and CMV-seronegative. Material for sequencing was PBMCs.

This CDR3 reads CSARWGREQYF. The CDR3 DNA sequence: TGCAGTGCCCGGTGGGGGAGGGAGCAGTACTTC. This rearrangement joins TRBV20-1 to TRBJ2-7; maybe TRBD2 (6 bases). Per germline, CDR1 DFQATT and CDR2 SNEGSKA (reference sequence). The CDR3 sequence is 11 residues long. Trimming removed 6 bases from V and 7 bases from J, with 13 bases in between.